The TCR beta chain described here comes from a study of blood T cells in healthy people across ages. Combining a sample-barcoded 5' primer with a J-beta primer mix, a second PCR ran for 7 to 11 cycles. TCRdb analysed the 5' RACE reads with MiXCR anew, one entry per CDR3 protein. The data show 900,000 to 950,000 distinct CDR3 sequences, 25% to 35% seen once. The CDR3 loop spans 16 amino acids. Between the trimmed V and J ends, which lost 3 bases and 1 base, there was a span of 15 bases. Germline V gives CDR1 MNHNY, CDR2 SVGAGI (reference sequence). These data also formed part of another study, on T cells of mothers and their children. Turning to that study: All extracted RNA went into cDNA synthesis, about 1.6 ug per 15 ul. Detection of persistent microchimeric T cell clones did not occur.

The origin of this receptor is a woman in her thirties or forties in good health. The specimen sequenced was blood. The J gene is TRBJ1-1, the V gene TRBV6-6; TRBD1 is a possible D gene (5 bases). This CDR3 reads CASSYFTDGTNTEAFF. The CDR3 nucleotides are TGTGCCAGCAGTTATTTTACCGACGGGACGAACACTGAAGCTTTCTTT.